The 31 T cell receptor beta chains reported below all come from one sample, sequenced in a study of cytomegalovirus exposure and HLA in healthy donors. The PCR contained 60 Vbeta and 13 Jbeta primers. TCRdb keeps only in-frame clones here, not all; method: immunoSEQ multiplex PCR. Of about 120,000 clones listed, about 63% are singletons. Sequencing was done on a sample of PBMCs. The source of these receptors is a man between 25 and 39 years old in good health and CMV-seropositive.

This clone was counted between two and nine times. The chain employs TRBV13 and TRBJ2-1, with 10 bases matching TRBD2. The germline V gene encodes CDR1 PRHDT and CDR2 FYEKMQ (reference sequence). The CDR3 contains 18 residues. Losses at the gene ends were 3 bases for V and 0 bases for J; bases not matched to a gene: 8. CDR3 sequence: CASSLGVSGRGSYNEQFF. The CDR3 DNA is TGTGCCAGCAGCTTGGGGGTGAGCGGGAGGGGCTCCTACAATGAGCAGTTCTTC.

This clone was seen a handful of times. The chain uses TRBV6-1 and TRBJ1-5; tentative D call: TRBD1 (5 bases). The V gene's germline CDR1 is MNHNS and CDR2 SASEGT. Trimming removed 6 bases from V and 1 base from J, with 10 bases in between. This CDR3 is 14 amino acids long. CDR3 DNA sequence: TGTGCCAGCAGGGAACCAGGGAGCAATCAGCCCCAGCATTTT. Its translation: CASREPGSNQPQHF.

The chain carries TRBV5-1 and TRBJ1-2; no reliable D call. With 0 bases removed from V and 4 bases from J, the gap between germline ends came to 22 bases. Germline CDR1 reads SGHRS; CDR2 reads YFSETQ. The CDR3 sequence is 18 residues long. The CDR3 DNA reads as TGCGCCAGCAGCTTGGATGCGGGAGGCACAGCCGGAAGCTATGGCTACACCTTC. It encodes CASSLDAGGTAGSYGYTF.

This chain joins TRBV4-2 and TRBJ2-5; 9 nucleotides agree with TRBD2. This CDR3 comprises 14 residues. Germline lookup yields CDR1 LGHNA and CDR2 YNFKEQ. V shed 4 bases and J 2 bases; nucleotides not matched to a gene: 2. CDR3 DNA: TGTGCCAGCAGCCGGACTAGCGAGCAAGAGACCCAGTACTTC. This codes for CASSRTSEQETQYF.

This clone has only one observation. The chain uses TRBV28 and TRBJ2-7; the match to TRBD1 covers 7 bases. Germline-derived CDR1 and CDR2 are MDHEN and SYDVKM. This CDR3 spans 15 amino acids. The V segment lost 2 bases and the J segment 6 bases; nucleotides outside the gene matches: 10. This CDR3 reads CASSLGGQEAGEQYF. The CDR3 nucleotides read TGTGCCAGCAGTTTAGGTGGACAGGAGGCCGGCGAGCAGTACTTC.

Comment on this clone: This CDR3 is also generated by other DNA sequences in the sample. This chain connects TRBV5-1 to TRBJ2-7; TRBD2 matches at 9 bases. V trimming: 5 bases; J trimming: 0 bases; junction bases outside the gene matches: 3. Looked up from germline, CDR1 is SGHRS and CDR2 is YFSETQ. This CDR3 comprises 14 residues. The CDR3 loop reads CASRRLADSYEQYF. The CDR3 nucleotides read TGCGCCAGCAGAAGACTAGCGGACTCCTACGAGCAGTACTTC.

The CDR3 here is CAISESVQTSGLYNEQFF. CDR3 sequence (DNA): TGTGCCATCAGTGAGTCGGTGCAGACTAGCGGACTCTACAATGAGCAGTTCTTC. The V gene is TRBV10-3, the J gene TRBJ2-1; 9 positions match TRBD2. The trim removed 0 bases at V and 3 bases at J, leaving 9 bases unmatched. Germline V gene lookup returns CDR1 ENHRY and CDR2 SYGVKD. The CDR3 length is 18 residues.

The chain recombines TRBV9 with TRBJ1-2; 8 bases are shared with TRBD1. Germline CDR1 SGDLS, CDR2 YYNGEE. CDR3 length: 15 amino acids. J was trimmed by 5 bases and V by 3 bases; bases with no gene match: 9. CDR3 in amino acids: CASSAQGTGSYGYTF. The CDR3 nucleotides are TGTGCCAGCAGCGCGCAAGGGACAGGTAGTTATGGCTACACCTTC.

The V and J genes are TRBV28 and TRBJ1-5; D gene ambiguous. The germline V gene has CDR1 MDHEN and CDR2 SYDVKM. The V and J ends lost 6 bases and 4 bases respectively, with 10 bases between them. The CDR3 runs 13 residues. The CDR3 DNA reads TGTGCCAGCAGCCGTTCTCGTAATCAGCCCCAGCATTTT. Amino acid sequence: CASSRSRNQPQHF.

This chain connects TRBV27 to TRBJ1-2; a weak D match, TRBD1 (6 bases). This CDR3 comprises 14 residues. V lost 3 bases, J lost 7 bases, and 15 bases lay in between. Germline V gene lookup returns CDR1 MNHEY and CDR2 SMNVEV (reference sequence). This chain's CDR3 is CASSLSGASLGYTF. CDR3 coding DNA: TGTGCCAGCAGTTTGTCAGGGGCTTCACTTGGCTACACCTTC.

This clone was counted a few times. J is TRBJ2-7 and V is TRBV7-8; D might be TRBD2 (6 bases). Germline CDR1 and CDR2: SGHVS and FQNEAQ. The CDR3 has 16 amino acids. The germline V and J ends were trimmed by 4 bases and 3 bases, with 19 bases remaining between them. In DNA form, the CDR3 reads TGTGCCAGCAGCTCCGCGGACTACACCTCCATCTACGAGCAGTACTTC. Protein sequence: CASSSADYTSIYEQYF.

V gene TRBV5-6 combines with J gene TRBJ1-2; 8 bases map to TRBD1. This CDR3 has 15 residues. CDR1 and CDR2 from the germline V gene are SGHDT and YYEEEE. J was trimmed by 4 bases and V by 0 bases; bases with no gene match: 5. For the CDR3, the DNA is TGTGCCAGCAGCTTGGAAGGACAGGGAGGCTATGGCTACACCTTC. This sequence encodes CASSLEGQGGYGYTF.

This chain uses TRBV11-2 with TRBJ2-1; tentative D call: TRBD1 (7 bases). Trimming pared 1 base from V and 5 bases from J, leaving 12 bases between. The CDR3 is 15 residues long. From germline, CDR1 is SGHAT and CDR2 FQNNGV. The CDR3 DNA follows: TGTGCCAGCAGCTTAGGCGGGACAGTCAACAATGAGCAGTTCTTC. Its translation is CASSLGGTVNNEQFF.

This rearrangement joins TRBV5-1 to TRBJ1-1; D gene ambiguous. CDR1 is SGHRS, CDR2 YFSETQ, per germline. The CDR3 extends over 14 amino acids. V shed 1 base and J shed 1 base, with 8 bases lying between them. CDR3 loop: CASSLSEPNTEAFF. DNA for the CDR3: TGCGCCAGCAGCTTGTCGGAGCCGAACACTGAAGCTTTCTTT. Full variable domain (outside the CDR3, taken from reference TRBV5-1 and TRBJ1-1): KAGVTQTPRYLIKTRGQQVTLSCSPISGHRSVSWYQQTPGQGLQFLFEYFSETQRNKGNFPGRFSGRQFSNSRSEMNVSTLELGDSALYLCASSLSEPNTEAFFGQGTRLTVV.

The V gene is TRBV9, the J gene TRBJ1-2; D possibly corresponds to TRBD1 (6 bases). Trimming left V 4 bases short and J 4 bases short, with 14 bases between. Germline V gives CDR1 SGDLS, CDR2 YYNGEE. The CDR3 spans 14 residues. The CDR3 protein is CASSTRTASYGYTF. The CDR3, as DNA: TGTGCCAGCAGCACTCGGACAGCTAGCTATGGCTACACCTTC. Supplemented by reference TRBV9 and TRBJ1-2, the full variable domain reads DSGVTQTPKHLITATGQRVTLRCSPRSGDLSVYWYQQSLDQGLQFLIQYYNGEERAKGNILERFSAQQFPDLHSELNLSSLELGDSALYFCASSTRTASYGYTFGSGTRLTVV.

The gene calls are TRBV5-6 and TRBJ2-1; 9 bases line up with TRBD1. There are 15 residues in the CDR3. Per germline, CDR1 SGHDT and CDR2 YYEEEE. J lost 8 bases, V lost 2 bases, and 8 bases had no gene match. CDR3 loop: CASSFLGQGWDEQFF. The CDR3 DNA reads as TGTGCCAGCAGCTTCCTCGGACAGGGGTGGGATGAGCAGTTCTTC.

The chain combines TRBV28 with TRBJ2-7; 9 bases match TRBD2. V shed 5 bases, J shed 2 bases, and the junction held 7 bases outside the gene matches. The CDR3 is made up of 15 amino acids. The germline gives CDR1 MDHEN, CDR2 SYDVKM. The CDR3, as DNA: TGTGCCAGCAGTGGGTCTAGCGGGGCCACCTACGAGCAGTACTTC. As protein: CASSGSSGATYEQYF.

The chain uses TRBV6-4 and TRBJ2-3, with unresolved D. Trimming left V 6 bases short and J 0 bases short, with 10 bases between. The CDR3 loop spans 14 amino acids. Germline loops: CDR1 MRHNA, CDR2 SNTAGT. CDR3 nucleotides: TGTGCCAGCAGCCACTCCTCTAGCACAGATACGCAGTATTTT. It codes for CASSHSSSTDTQYF.

The chain joins TRBV9 to TRBJ2-5; D is undetermined. The V gene's germline CDR1 is SGDLS and CDR2 YYNGEE. The CDR3 is made up of 13 amino acids. With 3 bases removed from V and 5 bases from J, the gap between germline ends came to 11 bases. This CDR3 reads CASSGGLAETQYF. The CDR3 region has the DNA TGTGCCAGCAGCGGAGGCCTGGCGGAGACCCAGTACTTC. Based on the CDR3 plus reference TRBV9 and TRBJ2-5, the full variable domain is DSGVTQTPKHLITATGQRVTLRCSPRSGDLSVYWYQQSLDQGLQFLIQYYNGEERAKGNILERFSAQQFPDLHSELNLSSLELGDSALYFCASSGGLAETQYFGPGTRLLVL.

V usage is TRBV30 and J usage is TRBJ2-5; D is perhaps TRBD2 (6 bases). Trimming cost V 5 bases and J 5 bases, with 18 bases left between them. The CDR3 is made up of 14 amino acids. Germline V CDR1 and CDR2: GTSNPN, SVGIG (reference sequence). In DNA form, the CDR3 reads TGTGCCTGGGGGAGGTGGGGGAGTGGCGAGACCCAGTACTTC. Residues: CAWGRWGSGETQYF.

The chain couples TRBV7-9 to TRBJ2-1; D gene uncertain. The CDR3 has 13 amino acids. Trimming took off 1 base at V and 8 bases at J, with 9 bases between the two ends. Germline V CDR1 and CDR2: SEHNR, FQNEAQ (reference sequence). The CDR3 loop is CASSLGSTHEQFF. The CDR3 nucleotides read TGTGCCAGCAGCTTAGGTAGTACCCATGAGCAGTTCTTC.

The J gene is TRBJ1-5, the V gene TRBV6-1, with D unresolved. This CDR3 is 15 amino acids long. Germline V lookup: CDR1 MNHNS, CDR2 SASEGT. The V gene lost 7 bases and the J gene lost 1 base, with 14 bases spanning the gap. This CDR3 is CASTFRTDSNQPQHF. DNA for the CDR3: TGTGCCAGCACCTTCCGGACTGACAGCAATCAGCCCCAGCATTTT.

V is TRBV14 and J is TRBJ2-7; no definite D call. The CDR3 sequence is 13 residues long. Trimming cost V 0 bases and J 6 bases, with 9 bases left between them. The germline V gene encodes CDR1 SGHDN and CDR2 FVKESK. The CDR3, as DNA: TGTGCCAGCAGCCAAGATCCCTTTATCGAGCAGTACTTC. This codes for CASSQDPFIEQYF.

V and J are TRBV7-2 and TRBJ1-2, with D perhaps TRBD1 (6 bases). Trimming took off 5 bases at V and 0 bases at J, with 16 bases between the two ends. The CDR3 is 16 amino acids. Germline CDR1 SGHTA, CDR2 FQGNSA. The CDR3 DNA reads as TGTGCCAGCAGCACAAACCGTGGACAGACTAACTATGGCTACACCTTC. This codes for CASSTNRGQTNYGYTF.

This clone came up a few times. The CDR3 coding sequence is TGTGCCAGTAGTATAGGTGGGACAGAGAGCTATGGCTACACCTTC. Protein product: CASSIGGTESYGYTF. The J gene is TRBJ1-2, the V gene TRBV19; 7 bases match TRBD1. CDR3 length equals 15 residues. Germline CDR1 reads LNHDA; CDR2 reads SQIVND (reference sequence). With V trimmed by 1 base and J by 4 bases, 6 bases remained unmatched.

This chain links TRBV6-5 with TRBJ1-2; maybe TRBD1 (6 bases). V was trimmed by 7 bases and J by 6 bases, leaving 15 bases between them. The CDR3 has 13 amino acids. Germline values: CDR1 MNHEY, CDR2 SVGAGI. Here the CDR3 DNA reads TGTGCCAGCACCTACGGGGGGGCGGATGGCTACACCTTC. Translating it yields CASTYGGADGYTF.

The chain employs TRBV2 and TRBJ2-5; D might be TRBD2 (7 bases). Trimming took 5 bases from V and 5 from J, leaving 15 bases between them. Germline-derived CDR1 and CDR2 are SNHLY and FYNNEI. The CDR3 is 14 amino acids. The CDR3 reads CASSLPRGGETQYF. CDR3 sequence (DNA): TGTGCCAGCAGTCTCCCCAGGGGAGGGGAGACCCAGTACTTC.

V usage is TRBV9 and J usage is TRBJ2-3, with TRBD2 matching 7 bases. Losses at the gene ends were 0 bases for V and 4 bases for J; bases not matched to a gene: 5. Germline assignment: CDR1 SGDLS and CDR2 YYNGEE. The CDR3 runs 15 residues. Here the CDR3 DNA reads TGTGCCAGCAGCGTAGGGCGGGAGTACCCAGATACGCAGTATTTT. Translation gives CASSVGREYPDTQYF.

The CDR3 coding sequence is TGTGCCAGCAGCTTATGGCCTTCCTCTAGCACAGATACGCAGTATTTT. Protein: CASSLWPSSSTDTQYF. The chain employs TRBV7-8 and TRBJ2-3, with unresolved D. This CDR3 comprises 16 residues. Germline CDR1 is SGHVS and CDR2 is FQNEAQ. The V end was cut by 2 bases, the J end by 0 bases, with 12 bases between.

The chain uses TRBV7-9 and TRBJ1-2, with 9 bases fitting TRBD1. Germline V lookup: CDR1 SEHNR, CDR2 FQNEAQ (reference sequence). The V gene end was trimmed by 1 base and the J gene end by 6 bases; junction bases not matched to a gene: 0. This CDR3 has 13 amino acids. The CDR3 is CASSLDRGHGYTF. CDR3 in DNA: TGTGCCAGCAGCTTAGACAGGGGGCATGGCTACACCTTC.

The chain combines TRBV4-1 with TRBJ2-1, with 8 bases lining up with TRBD1. Germline V gene lookup returns CDR1 MGHRA and CDR2 YSYEKL. The CDR3 loop spans 19 amino acids. Trimming removed 0 bases from V and 4 bases from J; junction bases left unmatched: 14. CDR3 sequence (DNA): TGCGCCAGCAGCCAAGAGGTGTCGGACCCAGGGGGCGTGTACAATGAGCAGTTCTTC. It translates to CASSQEVSDPGGVYNEQFF.